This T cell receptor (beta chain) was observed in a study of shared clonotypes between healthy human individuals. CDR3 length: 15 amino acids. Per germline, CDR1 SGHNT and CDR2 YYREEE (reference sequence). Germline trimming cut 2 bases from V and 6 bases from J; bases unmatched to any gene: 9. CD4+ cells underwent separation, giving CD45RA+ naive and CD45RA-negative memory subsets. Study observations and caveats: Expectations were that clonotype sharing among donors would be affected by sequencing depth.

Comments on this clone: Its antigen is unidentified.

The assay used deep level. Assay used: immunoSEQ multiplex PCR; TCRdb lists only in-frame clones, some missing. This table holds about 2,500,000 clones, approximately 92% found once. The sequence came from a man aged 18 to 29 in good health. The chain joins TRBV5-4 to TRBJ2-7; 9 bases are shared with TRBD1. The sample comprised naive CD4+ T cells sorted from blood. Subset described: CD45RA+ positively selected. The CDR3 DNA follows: TGTGCCAGCAGCTTACCGGGACAGGGAATCGGCGAGCAGTACTTC. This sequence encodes CASSLPGQGIGEQYF.